This TCR beta chain came from a study of T cells in Graves' hyperthyroidism and ophthalmopathy (dated by TCRdb to between 2019 and 2020). With respect to the entire study: Peripheral blood samples were taken at the time of initial diagnosis, prior to any treatment. Whether ophthalmopathy could be predicted prospectively was tested in an independent validation cohort made up of approximately 19 hyperthyroidism patients plus 17 patients who later progressed to ophthalmopathy. The 100 discovery patients were randomly split 7:3 into training and test sets. Once sampling was done, hyperthyroidism patients were given methimazole at a starting dose of 30 mg daily, whereas ophthalmopathy patients were given high-dose intravenous methylprednisolone. In addition, the study compared T-cell repertoires in thyroid tissue and in blood from roughly 6 Graves' hyperthyroidism patients. TCR V-J signatures able to tell the groups apart were searched for in a discovery cohort of some 97 patients, of whom approximately 40 had Graves' ophthalmopathy and roughly 58 had stable Graves' hyperthyroidism. The paper reports TCR Vbeta CDR3 sequencing of some 140 peripheral blood samples: around 41 ophthalmopathy, 70 to 85 hyperthyroidism and around 17 progressor patients. Study-level results and caveats: Most expanded thyroid clonotypes (frequency above 0.001) were also detected in blood, suggesting blood repertoires may reflect thyroid immune responses. Sample size was not statistically predetermined, and investigators were not blinded to group allocation. In cross-validation, a model built on a 13 V-J signature told ophthalmopathy apart from stable hyperthyroidism with less than 90% sensitivity and about 81% specificity, and in testing the same model reached 80%/75%. In validation, the model predicted progression to ophthalmopathy a median of roughly 6.1 months before onset, with 70% to 71% sensitivity and roughly 77% specificity.

Ophthalmopathy patients had moderately to severely active disease, Clinical Activity Score of at least 3, NOSPECS grade of at least 4, and duration under 3 months. Exclusion was applied to patients with uncontrolled infections, other autoimmune diseases, pregnancy or lactation. Diagnoses were established on the basis of clinical symptoms, serum thyroxine and TRAb, thyroid ultrasound, and orbital computed tomography. PBMCs were separated from under 12 ml of fresh peripheral blood using Ficoll-Paque density gradient centrifugation. Trizol reagent was used to extract total RNA, and RNA quality was then checked on an Agilent 2100 Bioanalyzer. The TCR beta CDR3 regions were amplified from RNA transcripts. The first round of RT-PCR for the TCR CDR3 was performed with the HTBI primer set and the Qiagen OneStep RT-PCR kit. Libraries were constructed in a second round of multiplex PCR, after which size selection and purification were carried out. Sequencing of the libraries was done on an Illumina HiSeq2000 using paired-end 100 bp reads. The source study handled its data this way. SOAPnuke was used to process the raw data, with reads discarded if the reads contained adapters or uncalled bases, had a mean Phred below 15, or lacked an exact constant-primer or identifier match. High-quality paired reads were merged with COPE v1.2.5, and unique nucleotide sequences were defined as clonotypes. MiTCR v1.1 was used to align the clonotypes against IMGT TRBV, TRBD and TRBJ reference segments. The analysis was restricted to V-J combinations with a frequency above 0.0001, which together covered 99% to 99.2% of the repertoires. The TCS score was defined as the ratio of F50 (clonal expansion) to E x V (chaos), calculated using BLOSUM62-based TCRdist between CDR3 peptides within each V-J. Welch's t-statistics and random forest reduced just over 500 V-J features to 10 to 15, which were used in a naive Bayes classifier (R e1071). In-frame beta chains were kept once TCRdb had trimmed the public reads at Q25 with fastp and called clones with MiXCR. Merged by CDR3 protein, the rows form single entries marked with the most common genes and DNA. These V and J calls originate from TCRdb's pipeline instead of the authors' own analysis. This sample lists some 570,000 distinct CDR3 sequences; approximately 15% were detected once. The ten most abundant clones make up approximately 6.4% of the sample.

This clonotype was found many times. The antigen it binds to is not known. It has no much larger one-base neighbor in the sample; base qualities were not kept. The germline V gene (reference sequence) provides CDR1 GTSNPN and CDR2 SVGIG. V is reduced by 2 bases and J by 1 base, leaving a spacing of 12 bases between them. CDR3 length: 16 amino acids, cysteine to phenylalanine. Only the CDR3 portion is preserved as DNA: 48 bases, with reading frame beginning at the first base. The origin of this receptor is a woman between 18 and 30 years old with Graves' ophthalmopathy. The sample was blood. This chain joins TRBV30 to TRBJ2-6; too little of a D gene remains to name it. The bases are TGTGCCTGGAGTACAGACCGCAGGTCTGGGGCCAACGTCCTGACTTTC. It codes for CAWSTDRRSGANVLTF.